A single sample is the source of the 6 T cell receptor beta chains below, sequenced in a study of blood T cell repertoires in COVID-19. Sequencing was performed with immunoSEQ multiplex PCR; in TCRdb, only in-frame clones are kept and a portion is missing. The sample has around 260,000 clones; 83% are singletons. Sequenced material: peripheral blood. The source of these receptors is a man in his sixties who had recovered from COVID-19.

This clone was seen only once. The chain links TRBV9 to TRBJ2-2, with 7 bases aligning to TRBD2. Germline loops: CDR1 SGDLS, CDR2 YYNGEE. The CDR3 is 16 amino acids. Trimming at V came to 0 bases and at J to 2 bases, leaving 4 bases not matched to a gene. The CDR3 is CASSVGPSGNTGELFF. CDR3 in DNA: TGTGCCAGCAGCGTAGGTCCTAGCGGAAACACCGGGGAGCTGTTTTTT.

This clone was seen a few times. V is TRBV6-5 and J is TRBJ2-1; TRBD2 matches 13 bases. The CDR3 extends over 16 amino acids. Germline V CDR1 and CDR2: MNHEY, SVGAGI. V lost 0 bases to trimming and J lost 8 bases; unmatched junction nucleotides: 4. The CDR3: CASSYSKGLAGDEQFF. The CDR3 bases are TGTGCCAGCAGTTACTCGAAAGGACTAGCGGGAGATGAGCAGTTCTTC.

Here the CDR3 reads CASSLGAGVRYGYTF. CDR3 coding DNA: TGTGCCAGCAGCTTGGGGGCAGGGGTCCGCTATGGCTACACCTTC. V and J are TRBV5-4 and TRBJ1-2; weak D call: TRBD1 (6 bases). CDR1 and CDR2 from the germline V gene are SGHNT and YYREEE (reference sequence). This CDR3 spans 15 amino acids. The ends were cut back, 0 bases at V and 4 bases at J, with 13 bases in the middle.

V usage is TRBV7-9 and J usage is TRBJ2-1; maybe TRBD2 (5 bases). This CDR3 comprises 14 residues. Germline V gives CDR1 SEHNR, CDR2 FQNEAQ (reference sequence). The ends were cut back, 7 bases at V and 7 bases at J, with 17 bases in the middle. This CDR3 reads CASTNAGDFNEQFF. The CDR3 nucleotides are TGTGCCAGCACCAACGCGGGCGATTTTAATGAGCAGTTCTTC.

The chain combines TRBV2 with TRBJ2-3, with D unresolved. The germline CDR1 and CDR2 sequences are SNHLY and FYNNEI. V was clipped by 8 bases and J by 2 bases, with 14 bases between them. This CDR3 has 14 amino acids. The DNA for the CDR3 is TGTGCCAGCGGGCCGGATCGGATCACAGATACGCAGTATTTT. This codes for CASGPDRITDTQYF.

This sequence joins TRBV11-1 and TRBJ2-7; 11 bases are a match to TRBD2. Germline loops: CDR1 SGHAT, CDR2 FQDESV (reference sequence). After removal of 4 bases from V and 3 bases from J, the junction contained 2 bases not matched to a gene. The CDR3 sequence is 14 residues long. The CDR3 sequence: CASSSLAGDYEQYF. CDR3 nucleotides: TGTGCCAGCAGCTCACTAGCGGGGGACTACGAGCAGTACTTC.